This is a list of T cell receptor beta chains from one sample in a study of blood T cells in healthy people across ages. MiXCR was run by TCRdb on the 5' RACE reads, yielding one entry per CDR3 protein. Altogether some 1.6 million distinct CDR3 sequences are present, roughly 32% being singletons, with the ten largest covering approximately 10%. The sequenced material came from blood. These TCRs come from a woman aged 25 to 39 in good health. CDR3s include the opening cysteine and the closing phenylalanine or tryptophan. The D gene is left open where the match is weak. The size entry is marked missing in some rows and otherwise reads once, few, many or a size class.

TRBJ2-3	NA	TRBV3-1	NA	CASSPFSGVATDTQYF	TGTGCCAGCAGCCCCTTTTCGGGGGTGGCCACAGATACGCAGTATTTT
TRBJ2-1	few	TRBV7-3	NA	CASSLLPLISYNEQFF	TGTGCCAGCAGCCTACTACCCCTCATATCCTACAATGAGCAGTTCTTC
TRBJ1-2	NA	TRBV9	TRBD1	CASGQDTYYGYTF	TGTGCCAGCGGACAGGACACTTACTATGGCTACACCTTC
TRBJ1-2	few	TRBV20-1	NA	CSAEIYGANYGYTF	TGCAGTGCAGAGATTTATGGGGCTAACTATGGCTACACCTTC
TRBJ2-7	NA	TRBV10-2	NA	CASTGHEQYF	TGCGCCAGCACCGGGCACGAGCAGTACTTC
TRBJ1-2	few	TRBV12-3/TRBV12-4	NA	CASSPYGQWDNYGYTF	TGTGCCAGCAGTCCTTACGGACAGTGGGATAACTATGGCTACACCTTC
TRBJ1-1	once	TRBV20-1	TRBD1	CSARDLEPTGGVEAFF	TGCAGTGCTAGAGATCTCGAACCTACAGGGGGGGTGGAAGCTTTCTTT
TRBJ1-1	once	TRBV29-1	NA	CSVAPMLNTEAFF	TGCAGCGTTGCACCGATGTTGAACACTGAAGCTTTCTTT
TRBJ2-1	NA	TRBV3-1	TRBD2	CASSGAAGGGEEFF	TGTGCCAGCAGTGGGGCAGCGGGAGGCGGAGAGGAGTTCTTC
TRBJ2-3	few	TRBV27	NA	CASSLSDRLSGTDTQYF	TGTGCCAGCAGTTTATCTGACAGACTGTCTGGTACAGATACGCAGTATTTT
TRBJ2-7	few	TRBV28	TRBD1	CASSSGTGDSYEQYF	TGTGCCAGCAGTTCCGGGACAGGGGACTCCTACGAGCAGTACTTC
TRBJ2-5	NA	TRBV7-9	NA	CASSLVRLNNEQYF	TGTGCCAGCAGCTTAGTCAGGCTAAACAATGAGCAGTACTTC
TRBJ2-7	NA	TRBV11-2	NA	CASIYTTASTYEQYF	TGTGCCAGCATCTACACCACCGCTTCCACCTACGAGCAGTACTTC
TRBJ2-4	NA	TRBV27	TRBD2	CASSVARTSGGYERYF	TGTGCCAGCAGTGTGGCCCGGACTAGCGGGGGGTACGAGCGGTACTTC
TRBJ2-5	few	TRBV30	NA	CAWGRETQYF	TGTGCCTGGGGACGGGAGACCCAGTACTTC
TRBJ1-1	NA	TRBV7-9	NA	CSSSKGSRNTEAFF	TGTTCCAGCAGTAAAGGGTCGAGGAACACTGAAGCTTTCTTT
TRBJ2-3	NA	TRBV9	NA	CASSVATQGGSTDTQYF	TGTGCCAGCAGCGTAGCTACTCAGGGTGGGAGCACAGATACGCAGTATTTT
TRBJ2-5	many	TRBV20-1	NA	CSASPLAGNQETQYF	TGCAGTGCTAGTCCATTGGCGGGGAATCAAGAGACCCAGTACTTC
TRBJ2-3	few	TRBV7-2	TRBD2	CASSFVSGATQYF	TGTGCCAGCAGCTTCGTTAGCGGGGCTACGCAGTATTTT
TRBJ2-5	NA	TRBV28	TRBD1	CASSPATGADGQYF	TGTGCCAGCAGTCCGGCGACAGGGGCGGACGGGCAGTACTTC
TRBJ1-2	many	TRBV5-1	NA	CASRPRGGDYGYTF	TGCGCCAGCCGCCCTAGGGGAGGGGATTATGGCTACACCTTC
TRBJ2-4	few	TRBV5-1	NA	CASSRPEGQYIQYF	TGCGCCAGCAGCCGACCGGAGGGCCAATACATTCAGTACTTC
TRBJ2-3	many	TRBV29-1	NA	CSVEGGRGADTQYF	TGCAGCGTTGAGGGCGGGCGTGGCGCAGATACGCAGTATTTT
TRBJ2-7	NA	TRBV7-9	NA	CASSLPEGGGIYEQYF	TGTGCCAGCAGCTTGCCCGAGGGGGGCGGGATCTACGAGCAGTACTTC
TRBJ2-1	NA	TRBV3-1	NA	CVSSQIHGGLDNEQFF	TGTGTCAGCAGCCAAATTCACGGGGGCCTGGACAATGAGCAGTTCTTC
TRBJ2-7	NA	TRBV20-1	TRBD2	CSARVAGGPGEQYF	TGCAGTGCTAGAGTGGCGGGGGGGCCGGGCGAGCAGTACTTC
TRBJ2-3	NA	TRBV6-5	NA	CASTRVWGDTQYF	TGTGCCAGCACGCGGGTCTGGGGAGATACGCAGTATTTT